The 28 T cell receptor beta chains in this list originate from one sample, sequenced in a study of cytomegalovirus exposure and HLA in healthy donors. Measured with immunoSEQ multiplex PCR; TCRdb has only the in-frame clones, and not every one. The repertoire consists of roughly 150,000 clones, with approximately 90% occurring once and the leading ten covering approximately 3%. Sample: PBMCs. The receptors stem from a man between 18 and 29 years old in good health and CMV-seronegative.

The CDR3 region has the DNA TGTGCCAGCAGCCGAACGCCCGGGACTAGCGGTTACAATGAGCAGTTCTTC. This sequence encodes CASSRTPGTSGYNEQFF. J is TRBJ2-1 and V is TRBV5-6; the match to TRBD2 covers 11 bases. CDR3 length: 17 residues. V was clipped by 4 bases and J by 4 bases; unmatched bases: 10. Germline V lookup: CDR1 SGHDT, CDR2 YYEEEE.

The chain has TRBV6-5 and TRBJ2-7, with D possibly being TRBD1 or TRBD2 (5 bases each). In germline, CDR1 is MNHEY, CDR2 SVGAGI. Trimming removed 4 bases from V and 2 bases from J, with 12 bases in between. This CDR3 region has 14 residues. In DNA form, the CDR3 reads TGTGCCAGCAGTTTAGGGGTGGGGGCCTACGAGCAGTACGTC. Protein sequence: CASSLGVGAYEQYV.

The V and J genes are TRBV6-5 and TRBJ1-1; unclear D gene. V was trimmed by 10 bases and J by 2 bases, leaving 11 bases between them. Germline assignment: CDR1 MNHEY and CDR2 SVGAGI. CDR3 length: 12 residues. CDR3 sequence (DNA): TGTGCCACCTCCTATGCAAACACTGAAGCTTTCTTT. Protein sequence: CATSYANTEAFF.

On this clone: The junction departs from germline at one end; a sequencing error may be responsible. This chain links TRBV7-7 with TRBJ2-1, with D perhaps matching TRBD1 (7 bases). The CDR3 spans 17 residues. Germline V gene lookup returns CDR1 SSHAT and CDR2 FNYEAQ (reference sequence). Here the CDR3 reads CASSRGGGGGGDNEQFF. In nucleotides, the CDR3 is TGTGCTAGCAGCCGGGGCGGAGGGGGCGGAGGTGACAATGAGCAGTTCTTC. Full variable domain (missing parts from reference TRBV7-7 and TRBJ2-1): GAGVSQSPRYKVTKRGQDVTLRCDPISSHATLYWYQQALGQGPEFLTYFNYEAQPDKSGLPSDRFSAERPEGSISTLTIQRTEQRDSAMYRCASSRGGGGGGDNEQFFGPGTRLTVL.

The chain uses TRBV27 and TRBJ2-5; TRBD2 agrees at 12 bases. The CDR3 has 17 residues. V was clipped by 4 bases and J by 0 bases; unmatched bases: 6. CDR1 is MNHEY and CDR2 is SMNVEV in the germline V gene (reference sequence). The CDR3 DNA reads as TGTGCCAGCAGTTCCTGGACTAGCGGGGCATACCAAGAGACCCAGTACTTC. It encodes CASSSWTSGAYQETQYF.

The CDR3 sequence: CASGIHGTRAYNEQFF. CDR3 DNA: TGTGCCAGCGGCATCCATGGGACAAGGGCCTACAATGAGCAGTTCTTC. The rearrangement links TRBV5-6 to TRBJ2-1; a weak D match, TRBD1 (6 bases). CDR3 length: 16 residues. In germline, CDR1 is SGHDT, CDR2 YYEEEE. V was trimmed by 7 bases and J by 2 bases, leaving 19 bases between them.

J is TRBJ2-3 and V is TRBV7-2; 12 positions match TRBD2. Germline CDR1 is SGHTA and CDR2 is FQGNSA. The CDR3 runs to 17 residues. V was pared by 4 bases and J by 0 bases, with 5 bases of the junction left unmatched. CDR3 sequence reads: CASSSGLAGTSTDTQYF. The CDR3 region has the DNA TGTGCCAGCAGCTCTGGACTAGCGGGAACTAGCACAGATACGCAGTATTTT.

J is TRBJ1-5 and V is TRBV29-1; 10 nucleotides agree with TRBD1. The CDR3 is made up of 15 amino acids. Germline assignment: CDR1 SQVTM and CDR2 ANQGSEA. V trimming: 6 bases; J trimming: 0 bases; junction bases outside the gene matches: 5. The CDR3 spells CSVGGTGASNQPQHF. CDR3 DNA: TGCAGCGTCGGGGGGACAGGGGCTAGCAATCAGCCCCAGCATTTT.

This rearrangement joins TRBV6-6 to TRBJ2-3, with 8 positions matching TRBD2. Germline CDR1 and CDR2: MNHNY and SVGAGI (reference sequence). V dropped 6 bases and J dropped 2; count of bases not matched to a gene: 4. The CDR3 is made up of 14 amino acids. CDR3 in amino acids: CASRQLADTDTQYF. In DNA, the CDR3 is TGTGCCAGCAGGCAACTAGCGGACACAGATACGCAGTATTTT.

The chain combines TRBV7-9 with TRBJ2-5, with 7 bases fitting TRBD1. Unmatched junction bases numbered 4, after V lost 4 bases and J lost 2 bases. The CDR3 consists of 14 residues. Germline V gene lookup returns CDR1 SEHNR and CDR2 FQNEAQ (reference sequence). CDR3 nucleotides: TGTGCCAGCAGCTACAGGGGCCGGCAAGAGACCCAGTACTTC. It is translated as CASSYRGRQETQYF.

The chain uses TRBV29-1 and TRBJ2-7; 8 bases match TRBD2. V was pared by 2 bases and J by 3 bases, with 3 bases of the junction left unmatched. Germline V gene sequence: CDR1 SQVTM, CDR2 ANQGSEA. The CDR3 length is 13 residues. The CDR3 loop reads CSVETSGLYEQYF. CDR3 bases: TGCAGCGTTGAAACTAGCGGTCTCTACGAGCAGTACTTC.

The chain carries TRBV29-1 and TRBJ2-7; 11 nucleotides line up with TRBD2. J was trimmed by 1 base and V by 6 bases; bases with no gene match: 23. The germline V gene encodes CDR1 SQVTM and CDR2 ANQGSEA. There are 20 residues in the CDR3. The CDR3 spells CSVGGTDELAGAHRSYEQYF. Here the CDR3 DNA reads TGCAGCGTCGGCGGGACGGACGAACTAGCGGGAGCCCATAGATCCTACGAGCAGTACTTC.

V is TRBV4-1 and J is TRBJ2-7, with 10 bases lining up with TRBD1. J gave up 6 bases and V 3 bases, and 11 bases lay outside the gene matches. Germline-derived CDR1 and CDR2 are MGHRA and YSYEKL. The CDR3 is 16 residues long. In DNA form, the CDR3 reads TGCGCCAGCAGCCACCATACCCTGGGACAGGGGAGCGAGCAGTACTTC. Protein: CASSHHTLGQGSEQYF.

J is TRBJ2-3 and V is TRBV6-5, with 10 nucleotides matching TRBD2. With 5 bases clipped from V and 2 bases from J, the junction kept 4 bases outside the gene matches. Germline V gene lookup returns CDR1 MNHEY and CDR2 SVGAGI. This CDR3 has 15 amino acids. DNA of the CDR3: TGTGCCAGCAGTCAACTAGCGGGGATCACAGATACGCAGTATTTT. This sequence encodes CASSQLAGITDTQYF.

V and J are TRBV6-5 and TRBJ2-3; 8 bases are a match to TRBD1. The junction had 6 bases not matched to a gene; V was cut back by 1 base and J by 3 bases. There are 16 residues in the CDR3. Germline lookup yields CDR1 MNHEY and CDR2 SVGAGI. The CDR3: CASSYYQGAGTDTQYF. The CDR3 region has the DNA TGTGCCAGCAGTTACTATCAGGGGGCCGGGACAGATACGCAGTATTTT.

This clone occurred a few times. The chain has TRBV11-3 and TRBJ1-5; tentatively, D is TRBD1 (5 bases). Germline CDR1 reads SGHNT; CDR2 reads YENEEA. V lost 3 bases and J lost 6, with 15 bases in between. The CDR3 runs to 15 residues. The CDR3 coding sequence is TGTGCCAGCAGCTTTCCTGTGGGGCTCCTTCAGCCCCAGCATTTT. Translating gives CASSFPVGLLQPQHF.

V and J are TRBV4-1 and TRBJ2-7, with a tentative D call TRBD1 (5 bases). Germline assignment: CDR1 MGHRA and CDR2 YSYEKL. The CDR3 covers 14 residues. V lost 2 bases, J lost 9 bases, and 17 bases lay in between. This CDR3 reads CASSQPISGSAQYF. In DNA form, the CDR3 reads TGCGCCAGCAGCCAACCGATATCAGGGTCGGCGCAGTACTTC.

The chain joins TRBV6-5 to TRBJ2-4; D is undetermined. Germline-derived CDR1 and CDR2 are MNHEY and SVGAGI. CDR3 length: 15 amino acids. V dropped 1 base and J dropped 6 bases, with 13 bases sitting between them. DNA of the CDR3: TGTGCCAGCAGTTACTTTTCGGAGAGTGGAAACATTCAGTACTTC. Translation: CASSYFSESGNIQYF.

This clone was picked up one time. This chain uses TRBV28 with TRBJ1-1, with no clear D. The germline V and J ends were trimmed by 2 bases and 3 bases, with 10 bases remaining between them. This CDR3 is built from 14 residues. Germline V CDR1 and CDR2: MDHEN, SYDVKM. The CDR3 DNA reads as TGTGCCAGCAGTTTAGGAGGGAAAGACACTGAAGCTTTCTTT. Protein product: CASSLGGKDTEAFF. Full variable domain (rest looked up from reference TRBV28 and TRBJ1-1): DVKVTQSSRYLVKRTGEKVFLECVQDMDHENMFWYRQDPGLGLRLIYFSYDVKMKEKGDIPEGYSVSREKKERFSLILESASTNQTSMYLCASSLGGKDTEAFFGQGTRLTVV.

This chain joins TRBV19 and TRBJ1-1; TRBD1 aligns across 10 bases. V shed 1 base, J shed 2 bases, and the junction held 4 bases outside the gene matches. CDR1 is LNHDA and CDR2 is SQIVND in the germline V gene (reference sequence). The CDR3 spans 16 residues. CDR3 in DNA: TGTGCCAGTAGTATAGGGGACAGGGGCCTCAACACTGAAGCTTTCTTT. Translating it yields CASSIGDRGLNTEAFF.

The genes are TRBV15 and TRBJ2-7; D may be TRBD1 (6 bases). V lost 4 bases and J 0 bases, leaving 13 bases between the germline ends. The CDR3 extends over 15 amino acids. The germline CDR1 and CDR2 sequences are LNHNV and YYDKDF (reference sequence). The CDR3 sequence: CATSKSGVSSYEQYV. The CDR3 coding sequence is TGTGCCACCAGCAAGTCAGGGGTAAGCTCCTACGAGCAGTACGTC.

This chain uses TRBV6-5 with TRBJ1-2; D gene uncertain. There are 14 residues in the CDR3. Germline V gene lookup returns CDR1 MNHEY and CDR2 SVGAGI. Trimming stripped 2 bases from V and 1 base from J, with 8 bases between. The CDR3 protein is CASSYDKDNYGYTF. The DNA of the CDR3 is TGTGCCAGCAGTTACGACAAAGATAACTATGGCTACACCTTC.

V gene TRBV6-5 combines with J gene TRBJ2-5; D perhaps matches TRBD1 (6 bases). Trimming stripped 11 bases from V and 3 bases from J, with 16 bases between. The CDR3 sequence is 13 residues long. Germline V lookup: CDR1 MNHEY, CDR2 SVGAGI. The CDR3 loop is CAAVDRVKETQYF. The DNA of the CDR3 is TGTGCCGCAGTGGACAGAGTAAAAGAGACCCAGTACTTC.

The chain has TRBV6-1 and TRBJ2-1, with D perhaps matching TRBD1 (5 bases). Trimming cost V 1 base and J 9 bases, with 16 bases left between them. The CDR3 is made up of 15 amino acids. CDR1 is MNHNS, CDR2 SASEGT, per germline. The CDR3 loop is CASSEEYHQTAEQFF. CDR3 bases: TGTGCCAGCAGTGAAGAGTACCACCAGACAGCTGAGCAGTTCTTC.

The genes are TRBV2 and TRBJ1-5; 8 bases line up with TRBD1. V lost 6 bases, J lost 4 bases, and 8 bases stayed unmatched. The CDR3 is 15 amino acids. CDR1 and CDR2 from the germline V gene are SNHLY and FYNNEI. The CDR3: CASSVEGQENQPQHF. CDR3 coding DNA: TGTGCCAGCAGCGTGGAGGGACAGGAGAATCAGCCCCAGCATTTT.

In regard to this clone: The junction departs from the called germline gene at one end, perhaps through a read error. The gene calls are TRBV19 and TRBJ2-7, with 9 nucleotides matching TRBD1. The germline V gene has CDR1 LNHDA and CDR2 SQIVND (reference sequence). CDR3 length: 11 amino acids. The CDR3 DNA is TGTGCCAGTACCTCTGGAGGGGACAGGGTCTTC. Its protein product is CASTSGGDRVF.

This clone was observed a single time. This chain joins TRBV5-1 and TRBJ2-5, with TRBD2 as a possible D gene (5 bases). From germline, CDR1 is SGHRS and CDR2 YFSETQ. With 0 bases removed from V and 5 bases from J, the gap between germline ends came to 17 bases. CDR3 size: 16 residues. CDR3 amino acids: CASSLGESSLGETQYF. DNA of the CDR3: TGCGCCAGCAGCTTGGGGGAGTCTAGCTTAGGGGAGACCCAGTACTTC.

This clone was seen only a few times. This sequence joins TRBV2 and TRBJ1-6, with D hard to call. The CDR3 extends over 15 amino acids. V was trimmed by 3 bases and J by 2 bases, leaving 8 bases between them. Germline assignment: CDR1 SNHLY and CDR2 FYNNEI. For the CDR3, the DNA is TGTGCCAGCAGTGACATGCAGGCCTATAATTCACCCCTCCACTTT. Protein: CASSDMQAYNSPLHF.